Each of the 3 T cell receptor beta chains below was sequenced from the same sample in a study of blood T cell repertoires in COVID-19. Assay: immunoSEQ multiplex PCR; the TCRdb copy retains only in-frame clones and omits some. The data hold fewer than 90,000 clones, with nearly 95% observed a single time. The specimen sequenced was peripheral blood. These receptors were obtained from a human donor with active COVID-19. The donor label of this sample is uncertain.

This chain links TRBV11-3 with TRBJ1-2; D not certain. The CDR3 extends over 15 amino acids. Germline loops: CDR1 SGHNT, CDR2 YENEEA. Trimming stripped 4 bases from V and 6 bases from J, with 18 bases between. The CDR3 spells CASSYPPHRSDGYTF. CDR3 bases: TGTGCCAGCAGCTACCCCCCGCATAGGAGCGATGGCTACACCTTC.

The rearrangement links TRBV28 to TRBJ2-1; weak D call: TRBD2 (5 bases). The V end was cut by 5 bases, the J end by 6 bases, with 17 bases between. There are 15 residues in the CDR3. Germline CDR1 is MDHEN and CDR2 is SYDVKM. CDR3 in amino acids: CASSPRTPGSNEQFF. CDR3 sequence (DNA): TGTGCCAGCAGTCCCCGGACCCCGGGGAGCAATGAGCAGTTCTTC.

This chain uses TRBV19 with TRBJ1-5; the match to TRBD1 covers 8 bases. Looked up from germline, CDR1 is LNHDA and CDR2 is SQIVND (reference sequence). The CDR3 covers 14 residues. Trimming cost V 7 bases and J 2 bases; bases outside gene matches: 4. The CDR3 here is CASNETGGNQPQHF. The CDR3 coding sequence is TGTGCCAGTAATGAGACAGGGGGCAATCAGCCCCAGCATTTT.